This T cell receptor (beta chain) was recovered during a study of blood T cell repertoires in COVID-19. Study-level information: Italy, Spain and the United States were the sources of the convalescent and acute COVID-19 samples. In each case, the material was cDNA or gDNA derived from T cells, B-cell-depleted T cells, or PBMCs.

Method: immunoSEQ multiplex PCR; TCRdb's copy keeps in-frame clones and lacks some. Of about 250,000 clones in the sample, 85% to 90% were seen once. This CDR3 is 14 amino acids long. The ends lost 8 bases at V and 5 bases at J; junction bases unmatched: 10. The germline gives CDR1 SGHTA, CDR2 FQGNSA. Study members were between roughly 18 and 89 years old and lived in roughly 24 US regions. Cohorts were assigned according to the clinical history that participants reported. V and J are TRBV7-2 and TRBJ2-5; TRBD1 matches 8 bases. The specimen sequenced was PBMCs or T cells enriched from blood (not recorded which). The receptor's source is a middle-aged man who had recovered from COVID-19. The CDR3 region has the DNA TGTGCCAGCGGAATACAGGGGGGCATGGAGACCCAGTACTTC. Translating gives CASGIQGGMETQYF.